These T cell receptor beta chains were read from a single sample in a study of blood T cell repertoires in COVID-19. The repertoire was sequenced with immunoSEQ multiplex PCR; TCRdb's copy has only in-frame clones and lacks some. The sample consists of tens of thousands of clones, 80% to 90% of them appearing once. The sample was peripheral blood. These receptors originate from a man between 65 and 80 years old with active or convalescent COVID-19. CDR3s include the opening cysteine and the closing phenylalanine or tryptophan. D genes are given only for firm matches. Where a row states a size, it is once, few, many or the class of an expanded clone; other rows omit it.

D gene	V gene	J gene	clone size	CDR3 protein	CDR3 DNA
-	TRBV7-3	TRBJ2-5	-	CASSLGGRQETQYF	TGTGCCAGCAGCTTAGGAGGGCGACAAGAGACCCAGTACTTC
-	TRBV5-6	TRBJ1-2	-	CASSLQGQTNYGYTF	TGTGCCAGCAGCTTACAGGGACAAACTAACTATGGCTACACCTTC
-	TRBV5-1	TRBJ1-4	-	CASSFKQGINEKLFF	TGCGCCAGCAGCTTCAAACAGGGAATTAATGAAAAACTGTTTTTT
TRBD1	TRBV10-3	TRBJ1-1	-	CAISETPTGGTEAFF	TGTGCCATCAGTGAGACACCGACAGGGGGCACTGAAGCTTTCTTT
-	TRBV9	TRBJ2-2	-	CASSERVAQRAGELFF	TGTGCCAGCAGCGAGCGGGTCGCTCAACGCGCCGGGGAGCTGTTTTTT
-	TRBV5-4	TRBJ2-7	-	CASSLARGPLAEQYF	TGTGCCAGCAGCTTGGCCCGGGGCCCCCTAGCGGAGCAGTACTTC
TRBD2	TRBV7-2	TRBJ2-3	-	CASSHTSGSTDTQYF	TGTGCCAGCAGCCATACTAGCGGGAGCACAGATACGCAGTATTTT
TRBD1	TRBV15	TRBJ1-1	-	CATNDRAKMNTEAFF	TGTGCCACCAATGACAGGGCGAAAATGAACACTGAAGCTTTCTTT
-	TRBV5-1	TRBJ2-2	-	CASSYQGLNTGELFF	TGCGCCAGCAGCTATCAGGGATTGAACACCGGGGAGCTGTTTTTT
TRBD2	TRBV5-8	TRBJ2-3	once	CASSRLLAGADTQYF	TGTGCCAGCAGCCGCCTACTAGCGGGAGCAGATACGCAGTATTTT
TRBD2	TRBV28	TRBJ2-7	-	CASIAGGPSSYEQYF	TGTGCCAGCATCGCGGGAGGGCCGAGCTCCTACGAGCAGTACTTC
TRBD1	TRBV7-2	TRBJ2-7	-	CASSFSTGGAYEQYF	TGTGCCAGCAGCTTCTCGACAGGGGGCGCGTACGAGCAGTACTTC
TRBD1	TRBV19	TRBJ1-2	-	CASTKRGLYGYTF	TGTGCCAGTACCAAAAGGGGGCTCTATGGCTACACCTTC
TRBD2	TRBV3-1/TRBV3-2	TRBJ2-1	-	CASSPSSGSLYNEQFF	TGTGCCAGCAGCCCCTCTAGCGGGAGTTTATATAATGAGCAGTTCTTC
-	TRBV19	TRBJ2-3	-	CASSIPGVTDTQYF	TGTGCCAGTAGTATTCCCGGTGTCACAGATACGCAGTATTTT
TRBD1	TRBV5-1	TRBJ1-1	-	CASSLATGGNTEAFF	TGCGCCAGCAGCTTGGCCACAGGGGGGAACACTGAAGCTTTCTTT
TRBD1	TRBV27	TRBJ1-1	-	CASSSIRDREAFF	TGTGCCAGCAGTTCGATCCGGGACAGGGAGGCTTTCTTT